The 32 T cell receptor beta chains listed next were all sequenced from one sample in a study of T cell repertoires in ileal Crohn's disease. Time point here: neoterminal ileum biopsy at postoperative endoscopy, about 6 months after surgery. Generated by immunoSEQ multiplex PCR, the TCRdb table keeps only in-frame clones and is missing some. Among about 62,000 clones listed, roughly 91% were seen once. The specimen was ileal tissue. The receptors stem from an adult with Crohn's disease.

This clone has just a few counts. The rearrangement links TRBV6-5 to TRBJ1-1; 7 bases line up with TRBD1. The germline V gene has CDR1 MNHEY and CDR2 SVGAGI. The CDR3 loop spans 14 amino acids. J lost 4 bases, V lost 2 bases, and 4 bases had no gene match. This CDR3 reads CASSYGDSSTEAFF. In nucleotides, the CDR3 is TGTGCCAGCAGTTACGGGGACAGCAGCACTGAAGCTTTCTTT.

The V gene is TRBV7-2, the J gene TRBJ2-4; a weak D match, TRBD1 (6 bases). Trimming stripped 1 base from V and 8 bases from J, with 15 bases between. Per the germline V gene, CDR1 is SGHTA and CDR2 is FQGNSA. CDR3 size: 15 residues. CDR3 sequence: CASSLGTGIGDIQYF. DNA of the CDR3: TGTGCCAGCAGCTTAGGTACAGGGATTGGGGACATTCAGTACTTC.

As for this clone: This CDR3 is missing its conserved last phenylalanine or tryptophan, likely due to a read error. It is unclear where the CDR3 begins or ends on the DNA, so no DNA is shown, and the CDR3 is as TCRdb lists it. The rearrangement joins TRBV21-1 to TRBJ1-2; the table names TRBD1, a call not compared with the DNA. TRBV21-1 is listed as a pseudogene. The CDR3 adds up to 11 amino acids, both ends counted. The CDR3 sequence is CASSTNRGCSP.

The table lists this clone with a count of one. The chain links TRBV5-1 to TRBJ2-2, with D possibly being TRBD1 (6 bases). Germline V gene lookup returns CDR1 SGHRS and CDR2 YFSETQ. The length of the CDR3 is 15 residues. The V gene lost 0 bases and the J gene lost 4 bases, with 10 bases spanning the gap. CDR3 in amino acids: CASSLAPGVTGELFF. The CDR3 DNA follows: TGCGCCAGCAGCTTGGCCCCAGGGGTCACCGGGGAGCTGTTTTTT.

This clone has only one observation. The V call is TRBV14, the J call TRBJ1-2, with a tentative D call TRBD1 (5 bases). Trimming removed 1 base at V and 4 bases at J, with 10 bases between. Germline values: CDR1 SGHDN, CDR2 FVKESK. The CDR3 is made up of 14 amino acids. CDR3 sequence: CASSQGGWGYGYTF. Written as DNA, the CDR3 is TGTGCCAGCAGCCAAGGGGGCTGGGGCTATGGCTACACCTTC.

The genes are TRBV9 and TRBJ2-2; D is unclear. V dropped 4 bases and J dropped 2 bases, with 9 bases sitting between them. This CDR3 is 14 amino acids long. Germline loops: CDR1 SGDLS, CDR2 YYNGEE. CDR3 nucleotides: TGTGCCAGCAGCCTTAGCTTTAACACCGGGGAGCTGTTTTTT. It codes for CASSLSFNTGELFF.

The chain employs TRBV4-3 and TRBJ2-7, with 7 bases lining up with TRBD2. Germline trimming cut 0 bases from V and 3 bases from J; bases unmatched to any gene: 5. Looked up from germline, CDR1 is LGHNA and CDR2 is YSLEER. The CDR3 has 15 residues. The CDR3 region is CASSQEAGVCYEQYF. The CDR3 DNA follows: TGCGCCAGCAGCCAAGAGGCGGGAGTGTGCTACGAGCAGTACTTC.

This chain joins TRBV25-1 and TRBJ1-6, with D unclear. Between the trimmed V and J ends, which lost 4 bases and 7 bases, there was a span of 11 bases. The CDR3 covers 14 residues. Germline-derived CDR1 and CDR2 are MGHDK and SYGVNS. The CDR3 region has the DNA TGTGCCAGCAGTGGAACAGCCTGGAATTCACCCCTCCACTTT. The encoded protein is CASSGTAWNSPLHF.

CDR3 region: CASSPGGTDTQYF. CDR3 coding DNA: TGTGCCAGCAGTCCCGGAGGCACAGATACGCAGTATTTT. V gene TRBV28 combines with J gene TRBJ2-3; D ambiguous. The CDR3 is made up of 13 amino acids. Germline V gives CDR1 MDHEN, CDR2 SYDVKM. V dropped 5 bases and J dropped 1 base, with 7 bases sitting between them.

The V gene is TRBV30, the J gene TRBJ2-7; 9 nucleotides agree with TRBD2. J lost 6 bases, V lost 3 bases, and 12 bases had no gene match. The CDR3 sequence is 15 residues long. From germline, CDR1 is GTSNPN and CDR2 SVGIG (reference sequence). The DNA of the CDR3 is TGTGCCTGGAGGGGGATTAGCGGGAGTTCGGGCGAGCAGTACTTC. Its translation: CAWRGISGSSGEQYF.

This clone was seen more than once but under ten times. The chain recombines TRBV2 with TRBJ2-7; TRBD2 agrees at 7 bases. Germline V gives CDR1 SNHLY, CDR2 FYNNEI. This CDR3 contains 14 residues. Unmatched junction bases numbered 7, after V lost 3 bases and J lost 5 bases. Here the CDR3 reads CASSDFVAGNEQYF. CDR3 sequence (DNA): TGTGCCAGCAGTGATTTTGTAGCGGGCAACGAGCAGTACTTC.

The chain has TRBV6-5 and TRBJ2-4; 11 bases align to TRBD2. CDR1 and CDR2 (germline): MNHEY, SVGAGI. CDR3 length: 15 residues. J was trimmed by 3 bases and V by 5 bases; bases with no gene match: 3. CDR3 in DNA: TGTGCCAGCAGTCCCCTAGCGGGGGGCAAAAACATTCAGTACTTC. This sequence encodes CASSPLAGGKNIQYF.

This clone is a singleton in its sample. The chain couples TRBV5-6 to TRBJ1-2; no clear D gene. This CDR3 contains 13 residues. Trimming removed 0 bases from V and 5 bases from J, with 8 bases in between. The germline V gene has CDR1 SGHDT and CDR2 YYEEEE. CDR3 nucleotides: TGTGCCAGCAGCTTGGCGGGTAGTTATGGCTACACCTTC. Encoded protein: CASSLAGSYGYTF.

The J gene is TRBJ2-6, the V gene TRBV29-1; D possibly corresponds to TRBD2 (6 bases). This CDR3 is 16 amino acids long. Germline V lookup: CDR1 SQVTM, CDR2 ANQGSEA. Trimming left V 5 bases short and J 0 bases short, with 14 bases between. The CDR3 DNA reads as TGCAGCGTTCTGGGGGGAACTGCCTCTGGGGCCAACGTCCTGACTTTC. Translation: CSVLGGTASGANVLTF.

The gene calls are TRBV19 and TRBJ2-5; 8 bases are a match to TRBD1. The CDR3 loop spans 14 amino acids. V gave up 6 bases and J gave up 5 bases; unmatched junction bases: 8. Germline-derived CDR1 and CDR2 are LNHDA and SQIVND (reference sequence). Here the CDR3 reads CASSKDRAYETQYF. The DNA for the CDR3 is TGTGCCAGTAGCAAGGACAGGGCGTATGAGACCCAGTACTTC.

The V gene is TRBV11-2, the J gene TRBJ2-5; 12 nucleotides align to TRBD2. The CDR3 is 17 amino acids. The junction had 11 bases not matched to a gene; V was cut back by 4 bases and J by 5 bases. Germline CDR1 SGHAT, CDR2 FQNNGV. The CDR3: CASSSGLTSGSGETQYF. DNA of the CDR3: TGTGCCAGCAGCTCCGGACTGACTAGCGGGAGTGGCGAGACCCAGTACTTC.

The CDR3 is CASSNRGQNNEQFF. The CDR3 region has the DNA TGCGCCAGCAGCAATCGAGGACAGAACAATGAGCAGTTCTTC. The rearrangement uses TRBV5-1 and TRBJ2-1, with D maybe TRBD1 (6 bases). Germline V gene lookup returns CDR1 SGHRS and CDR2 YFSETQ. Trimming took off 4 bases at V and 5 bases at J, with 13 bases between the two ends. CDR3 length: 14 residues. The full variable domain, with the rest looked up from reference TRBV5-1 and TRBJ2-1, is KAGVTQTPRYLIKTRGQQVTLSCSPISGHRSVSWYQQTPGQGLQFLFEYFSETQRNKGNFPGRFSGRQFSNSRSEMNVSTLELGDSALYLCASSNRGQNNEQFFGPGTRLTVL.

Worth noting for this clone: The junction shows a germline mismatch at one end, possibly a read error. V is TRBV5-1 and J is TRBJ2-1; 16 nucleotides match TRBD2. The CDR3 covers 16 residues. From germline, CDR1 is SGHRS and CDR2 YFSETQ. In nucleotides, the CDR3 is TGCACCAGCAGTCTGGGGACTAGCGGGGGGGCCGGTGAGCAGTTCTTC. It specifies CTSSLGTSGGAGEQFF. The variable domain in full, with the rest retrieved from reference TRBV5-1 and TRBJ2-1, is KAGVTQTPRYLIKTRGQQVTLSCSPISGHRSVSWYQQTPGQGLQFLFEYFSETQRNKGNFPGRFSGRQFSNSRSEMNVSTLELGDSALYLCTSSLGTSGGAGEQFFGPGTRLTVL.

Notes on this clone: The junction differs from germline at one of its ends, possibly a read error. This chain uses TRBV7-7 with TRBJ2-5, with a possible D match to TRBD1 (6 bases). This CDR3 spans 15 amino acids. The germline gives CDR1 SSHAT, CDR2 FNYEAQ (reference sequence). The CDR3 DNA reads TGTGCTAGCAGCCCCTCGAGGGGGACACAAGAGACCCAGTACTTC. It encodes CASSPSRGTQETQYF.

This chain connects TRBV6-5 to TRBJ2-5; tentative D call: TRBD1 (6 bases). V lost 4 bases, J lost 2 bases, and 8 bases lay in between. This CDR3 has 13 amino acids. CDR1 and CDR2 (germline): MNHEY, SVGAGI. CDR3 in DNA: TGTGCCAGCAGTTTGGGACATCAAGAGACCCAGTACTTC. This codes for CASSLGHQETQYF.

The chain has TRBV19 and TRBJ1-1; 7 nucleotides agree with TRBD1. Germline CDR1 LNHDA, CDR2 SQIVND (reference sequence). J lost 6 bases, V lost 5 bases, and 9 bases had no gene match. The length of the CDR3 is 14 residues. CDR3 loop: CASSARQGSPEAFF. For the CDR3, the DNA is TGTGCCAGTAGTGCCCGACAGGGTAGCCCTGAAGCTTTCTTT.

This chain connects TRBV5-1 to TRBJ2-4, with D possibly TRBD1 on 5 matching bases. The CDR3 consists of 15 residues. The V gene lost 0 bases and the J gene lost 2 bases, with 9 bases spanning the gap. Germline-derived CDR1 and CDR2 are SGHRS and YFSETQ. The CDR3 is CASSLVAGSKNIQYF. Here the CDR3 DNA reads TGCGCCAGCAGCTTGGTAGCAGGGTCCAAAAACATTCAGTACTTC.

The V and J genes are TRBV7-2 and TRBJ2-1; 7 nucleotides agree with TRBD2. Germline lookup yields CDR1 SGHTA and CDR2 FQGNSA. CDR3 length equals 15 residues. Losses at the gene ends were 8 bases for V and 8 bases for J; bases not matched to a gene: 15. The CDR3 region is CASASGGSLLDEQFF. CDR3 DNA sequence: TGTGCCAGCGCATCGGGCGGGAGTTTGCTAGATGAGCAGTTCTTC.

The J gene is TRBJ2-2, the V gene TRBV5-4; D is possibly TRBD2 (6 bases). The CDR3 runs to 13 residues. Trimming left V 3 bases short and J 5 bases short, with 8 bases between. CDR1 is SGHNT and CDR2 is YYREEE in the germline V gene (reference sequence). This CDR3 reads CASSSAGTGELFF. CDR3 nucleotides: TGTGCCAGCAGCTCTGCGGGGACCGGGGAGCTGTTTTTT.

This rearrangement joins TRBV11-2 to TRBJ1-2; D unclear. CDR1 SGHAT and CDR2 FQNNGV come from the germline V gene. V dropped 0 bases and J dropped 4 bases, with 9 bases sitting between them. This CDR3 region has 14 residues. The CDR3 nucleotides read TGTGCCAGCAGCTTAGACAGGTCAAGCTATGGCTACACCTTC. Encoded protein: CASSLDRSSYGYTF.

The chain links TRBV27 to TRBJ2-2, with D unresolved. The CDR3 covers 15 residues. Germline CDR1 reads MNHEY; CDR2 reads SMNVEV (reference sequence). V shed 1 base and J shed 4 bases, with 10 bases lying between them. The CDR3 sequence: CASSLYPGTTGELFF. CDR3 coding DNA: TGTGCCAGCAGTTTATACCCAGGTACCACCGGGGAGCTGTTTTTT.

The rearrangement uses TRBV7-8 and TRBJ1-1; TRBD1 aligns across 8 bases. The V and J ends lost 1 base and 0 bases, in that order; junction bases with no gene match: 10. The CDR3 is 18 residues long. The germline CDR1 and CDR2 sequences are SGHVS and FQNEAQ. The DNA for the CDR3 is TGTGCCAGCAGCTTAGGGGGGACAGGAGTTAACATGAACACTGAAGCTTTCTTT. Translated: CASSLGGTGVNMNTEAFF.

This clone was seen a handful of times. The rearrangement links TRBV18 to TRBJ1-1, with D unclear. Germline loops: CDR1 KGHSH, CDR2 LQKENI. The CDR3 is 13 amino acids. The ends were cut back, 2 bases at V and 1 base at J, with 5 bases in the middle. CDR3 residues: CASSPMANTEAFF. The CDR3 DNA is TGTGCCAGCTCACCAATGGCGAACACTGAAGCTTTCTTT.

The chain carries TRBV7-9 and TRBJ1-4; D is uncertain. CDR1 SEHNR and CDR2 FQNEAQ come from the germline V gene (reference sequence). With 5 bases removed from V and 8 bases from J, the gap between germline ends came to 21 bases. The CDR3 has 16 amino acids. CDR3 in DNA: TGTGCCAGCAGCCAAGAACCGGGAGAACTGGAGGAAAAACTGTTTTTT. It encodes CASSQEPGELEEKLFF.

The chain couples TRBV11-3 to TRBJ2-7; perhaps TRBD1 as D (5 bases). Germline lookup yields CDR1 SGHNT and CDR2 YENEEA. Trimming took 5 bases from V and 2 from J, leaving 16 bases between them. The CDR3 length is 15 residues. The CDR3 reads CASSQRLGATYEQYF. The CDR3 nucleotides read TGTGCCAGCAGCCAGCGTTTAGGGGCCACCTACGAGCAGTACTTC.

This clone has just a few counts. CDR3 residues: CASSTGTYGYTF. CDR3 coding DNA: TGTGCCAGCAGCACAGGCACCTATGGCTACACCTTC. The chain combines TRBV6-1 with TRBJ1-2; D is perhaps TRBD1 (5 bases). V lost 6 bases and J 4 bases, leaving 9 bases between the germline ends. Germline V gives CDR1 MNHNS, CDR2 SASEGT. The CDR3 has 12 residues.

The genes are TRBV9 and TRBJ2-1; weak D call: TRBD1 (6 bases). CDR3 length: 16 residues. Germline V gene lookup returns CDR1 SGDLS and CDR2 YYNGEE. V lost 3 bases and J 0 bases, leaving 13 bases between the germline ends. This chain's CDR3 is CASSEKTGSSYNEQFF. In nucleotides, the CDR3 is TGTGCCAGCAGCGAAAAAACAGGGAGCTCCTACAATGAGCAGTTCTTC. The variable domain in full, with the rest retrieved from reference TRBV9 and TRBJ2-1, is DSGVTQTPKHLITATGQRVTLRCSPRSGDLSVYWYQQSLDQGLQFLIQYYNGEERAKGNILERFSAQQFPDLHSELNLSSLELGDSALYFCASSEKTGSSYNEQFFGPGTRLTVL.